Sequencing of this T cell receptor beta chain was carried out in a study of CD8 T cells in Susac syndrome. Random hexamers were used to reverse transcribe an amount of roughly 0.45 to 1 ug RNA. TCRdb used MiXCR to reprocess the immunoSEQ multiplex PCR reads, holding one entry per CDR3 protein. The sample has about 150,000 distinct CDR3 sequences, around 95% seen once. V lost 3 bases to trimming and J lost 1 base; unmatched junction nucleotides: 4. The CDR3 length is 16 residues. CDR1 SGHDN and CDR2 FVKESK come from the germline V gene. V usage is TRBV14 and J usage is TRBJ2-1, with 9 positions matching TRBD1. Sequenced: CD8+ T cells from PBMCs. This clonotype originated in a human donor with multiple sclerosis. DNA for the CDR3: TGTGCCAGCAGCCACCAGACAGGGGGGTCCTACAATGAGCAGTTCTTC. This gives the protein CASSHQTGGSYNEQFF.